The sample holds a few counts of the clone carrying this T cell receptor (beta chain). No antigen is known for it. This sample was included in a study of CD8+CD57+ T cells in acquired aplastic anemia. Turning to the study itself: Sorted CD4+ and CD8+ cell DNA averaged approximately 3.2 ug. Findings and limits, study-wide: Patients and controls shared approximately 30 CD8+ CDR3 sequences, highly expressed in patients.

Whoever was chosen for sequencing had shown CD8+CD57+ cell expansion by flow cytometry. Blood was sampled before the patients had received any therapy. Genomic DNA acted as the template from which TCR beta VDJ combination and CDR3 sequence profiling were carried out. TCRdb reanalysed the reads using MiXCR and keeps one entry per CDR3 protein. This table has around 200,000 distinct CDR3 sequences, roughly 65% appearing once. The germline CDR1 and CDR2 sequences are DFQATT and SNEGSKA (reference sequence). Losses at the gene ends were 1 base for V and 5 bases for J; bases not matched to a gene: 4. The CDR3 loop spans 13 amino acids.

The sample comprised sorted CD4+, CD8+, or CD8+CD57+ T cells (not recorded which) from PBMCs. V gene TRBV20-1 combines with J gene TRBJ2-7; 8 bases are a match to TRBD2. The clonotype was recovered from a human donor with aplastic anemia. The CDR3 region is CSARGAGGNEQYF. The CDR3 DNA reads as TGCAGTGCTAGAGGGGCGGGGGGCAACGAGCAGTACTTC.